A single sample is the source of the 9 T cell receptor beta chains below, sequenced in a study of blood T cell repertoires in COVID-19. Some clones are missing from TCRdb's copy, which holds only in-frame ones; the method was immunoSEQ multiplex PCR. The sample yields about 98,000 clones, more than 65% seen once. The sequenced sample was peripheral blood. These receptors were obtained from an elderly woman with acute or convalescent COVID-19.

CDR3 in DNA: TGTGCCAGCAGACCCGGGACAGGGAATAATTCACCCCTCCACTTT. Its translation is CASRPGTGNNSPLHF. V gene TRBV5-4 combines with J gene TRBJ1-6, with 9 bases matching TRBD1. The V gene's germline CDR1 is SGHNT and CDR2 YYREEE (reference sequence). Trimming removed 5 bases from V and 5 bases from J; junction bases left unmatched: 5. The CDR3 length is 15 residues.

The CDR3 nucleotides are TGTGCCAGCGGCAGGGGTTCCGGGGAGCTGTTTTTT. This encodes CASGRGSGELFF. This chain joins TRBV6-5 and TRBJ2-2, with D tentatively TRBD1 (6 bases). CDR1 and CDR2 (germline): MNHEY, SVGAGI. V gave up 8 bases and J gave up 6 bases, with 10 bases separating them. This CDR3 contains 12 residues.

The V and J genes are TRBV5-1 and TRBJ2-3, with D possibly matching TRBD1 (5 bases). In germline, CDR1 is SGHRS, CDR2 YFSETQ. V dropped 4 bases and J dropped 4 bases, with 10 bases sitting between them. The CDR3 extends over 13 amino acids. The CDR3 DNA is TGCGCCAGCAGCCCCAGGGAATCAGATACGCAGTATTTT. Protein: CASSPRESDTQYF.

The chain has TRBV5-1 and TRBJ2-7; possible D gene TRBD2, 5 bases. Trimming stripped 1 base from V and 5 bases from J, with 13 bases between. CDR3 size: 14 residues. The germline CDR1 and CDR2 sequences are SGHRS and YFSETQ. CDR3 coding DNA: TGCGCCAGCAGCTTGCTCGGGGATCCCAACGAGCAGTACTTC. It codes for CASSLLGDPNEQYF.

V and J are TRBV12-5 and TRBJ1-2; a possible D gene is TRBD1 (6 bases). Germline CDR1 reads LGHNT; CDR2 reads FRNRAP. Trimming took off 3 bases at V and 8 bases at J, with 16 bases between the two ends. The CDR3 is 14 amino acids. CDR3 amino acids: CASGFPRNRVGYTF. The CDR3 coding sequence is TGTGCTAGTGGTTTTCCCCGCAACAGGGTAGGCTACACCTTC.

This clone was detected only once. The CDR3 here is CASSQGDRGNTIYF. The CDR3 DNA sequence: TGTGCCAGCAGCCAAGGCGACAGGGGAAACACCATATATTTT. The genes are TRBV3-1 (or the pseudogene TRBV3-2) and TRBJ1-3; D is possibly TRBD1 (6 bases). The germline V and J ends were trimmed by 1 base and 4 bases, with 8 bases remaining between them. Looked up from germline, CDR1 is LGHDT and CDR2 is YNNKEL (reference sequence). The CDR3 has 14 residues.

The genes are TRBV5-1 and TRBJ1-2, with TRBD1 identical over 8 bases. This CDR3 spans 15 amino acids. CDR1 and CDR2 (germline): SGHRS, YFSETQ. Trimming took 0 bases from V and 1 from J; bases not matched to a gene: 2. CDR3 amino acids: CASSLAGGFNYGYTF. The CDR3 DNA sequence: TGCGCCAGCAGCTTGGCAGGGGGCTTTAACTATGGCTACACCTTC.

In this sample, this clone turned up a few times. The chain combines TRBV9 with TRBJ2-7; a possible D gene is TRBD2 (6 bases). V was trimmed by 0 bases and J by 2 bases, leaving 15 bases between them. Germline V gene sequence: CDR1 SGDLS, CDR2 YYNGEE. The CDR3 runs 16 residues. CDR3 coding DNA: TGTGCCAGCAGCGTAGGCGAGGGACTTTCCACCTACGAGCAGTACTTC. This encodes CASSVGEGLSTYEQYF.

The chain employs TRBV28 and TRBJ2-1, with 9 bases fitting TRBD1. V lost 5 bases, J lost 8 bases, and 13 bases stayed unmatched. Germline lookup yields CDR1 MDHEN and CDR2 SYDVKM. The CDR3 is made up of 16 amino acids. The CDR3 nucleotides are TGTGCCAGCAGTCCCCCACCCGGGACAGGGACCCATGAGCAGTTCTTC. Amino acids: CASSPPPGTGTHEQFF.